Listed below are T cell receptor beta chains from one sample, sequenced in a study of beta chain features in type 1 diabetes. Only in-frame clones appear in the TCRdb table, and some are missing; sequencing was by immunoSEQ multiplex PCR. Among under 350,000 clones listed, 20% to 25% were seen once. The sample taken for sequencing was naive CD4+ T cells from blood. The receptors shown here come from a woman aged 25 to 39 with type 1 diabetes. CDR3s include the opening cysteine and the closing phenylalanine or tryptophan. Fields, in order: J gene, V gene, D gene, clone size, CDR3 DNA, CDR3 protein. A D gene is named only where the DNA matches it firmly. Clone sizes are given selectively: once, few, many, or a class where the clone is expanded.

TRBJ1-4,TRBV10-2,NA,few,TGCGCCAGCAGTGAGTCCTCGAGGGAAAAACTGTTTTTT,CASSESSREKLFF
TRBJ1-1,TRBV25-1,NA,NA,TGTGCCAGCAGTGATTACAGGGAGAACACTGAAGCTTTCTTT,CASSDYRENTEAFF
TRBJ2-1,TRBV18,TRBD2,few,TGTGCCAGCTCACCACTACTAGCGGGGACCTCCTACAATGAGCAGTTCTTC,CASSPLLAGTSYNEQFF
TRBJ2-1,TRBV2,NA,few,TGTGCCAGCAGTGAAGGGAGATCTAGCTTGTTCTTC,CASSEGRSSLFF
TRBJ2-7,TRBV28,NA,NA,TGTGCCAGCAGTTCGCGGGTACCCTACGAGCAGTACTTC,CASSSRVPYEQYF
TRBJ2-1,TRBV7-8,NA,NA,TGTGCCAGCAGCCCGAGCTCCTACAATGAGCAGTTCTTC,CASSPSSYNEQFF
TRBJ2-5,TRBV9,NA,few,TGTGCCAGCAGCGTCGGAGGGCTCGAGACCCAGTACTTC,CASSVGGLETQYF
TRBJ2-7,TRBV5-1,NA,NA,TGCGCCAGCAGCGGGGGGTTCGGGGAGTTGGGCTACGAGCAGTACTTC,CASSGGFGELGYEQYF
TRBJ2-1,TRBV28,NA,NA,TGTGCCAGCAGCGGGGGTAGCTCCTACAATGAGCAGTTCTTC,CASSGGSSYNEQFF
TRBJ1-5,TRBV2,TRBD1,few,TGTGCCAGCAGTCTTGACAGGGCCAATCAGCCCCAGCATTTT,CASSLDRANQPQHF
TRBJ2-5,TRBV2,NA,few,TGTGCCAGCAGCAAAGAGCGCCAAGAGACCCAGTACTTC,CASSKERQETQYF
TRBJ2-7,TRBV7-2,NA,few,TGTGCCAGCAGCCGATTTCAGGCCTCCTACGAGCAGTACTTC,CASSRFQASYEQYF
TRBJ2-7,TRBV6-6,NA,NA,TGTGCCATCATACATTCCGCCCCCTCCGAGCAGTACTTC,CAIIHSAPSEQYF
TRBJ2-3,TRBV5-1,NA,few,TGCGCCAGCAGCTTGATACAGGGCCCAGATACGCAGTATTTT,CASSLIQGPDTQYF
TRBJ2-1,TRBV9,NA,NA,TGTGCCAGCAGCGTAGCGGGAGCTACGGAGTACAATGAGCAGTTCTTC,CASSVAGATEYNEQFF
TRBJ2-1,TRBV11-2,TRBD2,few,TGTGCCAGCAGCTTACGTCTAGCGGAGTACAATGAGCAGTTCTTC,CASSLRLAEYNEQFF
TRBJ2-7,TRBV9,NA,few,TGTGCCAGCAGCGTAGGGGGCCCGGTGGACTACGAGCAGTACTTC,CASSVGGPVDYEQYF
TRBJ2-1,TRBV4-1,TRBD2,NA,TGCGCCAGCAGCCACCCGGGACTAGCGGGATTGGAGAATGAGCAGTTCTTC,CASSHPGLAGLENEQFF
TRBJ1-4,TRBV4-1,TRBD1,NA,TGCGCCAGCAGCCTGAATGAGGGGGCCTCAGGTGAAAAACTGTTTTTT,CASSLNEGASGEKLFF
TRBJ1-1,TRBV6-6,TRBD1,few,TGTGCCAGCACAGGGGGCATAATGAACACTGAAGCTTTCTTT,CASTGGIMNTEAFF
TRBJ1-5,TRBV18,NA,NA,TGTGCCAGCTCACCCAGGACAGAGAATCAGCCCCAGCATTTT,CASSPRTENQPQHF
TRBJ1-2,TRBV4-1,NA,few,TGCGCCAGCAGCCAAGACACAGAGAGCTATGGCTACACCTTC,CASSQDTESYGYTF
TRBJ1-2,TRBV28,TRBD1,NA,TGTGCCAGCAGTGGGGTCGACAGGGGAGGCTATGGCTACACCTTC,CASSGVDRGGYGYTF
TRBJ2-7,TRBV28,NA,few,TGTGCCAGCAGTTTATCAGGGCCCTACGAGCAGTACTTC,CASSLSGPYEQYF
TRBJ2-2,TRBV2,TRBD1,few,TGTGCCAGCAGTGTCGACAGGGATTTTGCCGGGGAGCTGTTTTTT,CASSVDRDFAGELFF
TRBJ2-7,TRBV28,TRBD1,few,TGTGCCAGCATCAGCACGCCAGGGGGATCCTACGAGCAGTACTTC,CASISTPGGSYEQYF
TRBJ2-1,TRBV19,NA,NA,TGTGCCAGTAGTATAGTAGAGGACAGTGGCTACAATGAGCAGTTCTTC,CASSIVEDSGYNEQFF
TRBJ2-7,TRBV19,NA,few,TGTGCCAGTAGTCGGGGGACAGAGGTTTACGAGCAGTACTTC,CASSRGTEVYEQYF